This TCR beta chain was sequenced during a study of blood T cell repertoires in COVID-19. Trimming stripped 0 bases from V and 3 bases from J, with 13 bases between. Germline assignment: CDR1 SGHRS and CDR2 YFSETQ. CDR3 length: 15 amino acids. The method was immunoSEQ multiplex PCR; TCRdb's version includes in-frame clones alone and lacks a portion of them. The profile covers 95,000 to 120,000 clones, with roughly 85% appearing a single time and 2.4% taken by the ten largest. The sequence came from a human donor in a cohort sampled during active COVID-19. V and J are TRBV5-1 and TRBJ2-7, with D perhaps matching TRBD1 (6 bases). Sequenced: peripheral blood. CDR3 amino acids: CASSLEQGNLYEQYF. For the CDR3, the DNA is TGCGCCAGCAGCTTGGAGCAGGGGAACCTCTACGAGCAGTACTTC. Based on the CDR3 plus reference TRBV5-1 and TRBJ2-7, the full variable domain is KAGVTQTPRYLIKTRGQQVTLSCSPISGHRSVSWYQQTPGQGLQFLFEYFSETQRNKGNFPGRFSGRQFSNSRSEMNVSTLELGDSALYLCASSLEQGNLYEQYFGPGTRLTVT.